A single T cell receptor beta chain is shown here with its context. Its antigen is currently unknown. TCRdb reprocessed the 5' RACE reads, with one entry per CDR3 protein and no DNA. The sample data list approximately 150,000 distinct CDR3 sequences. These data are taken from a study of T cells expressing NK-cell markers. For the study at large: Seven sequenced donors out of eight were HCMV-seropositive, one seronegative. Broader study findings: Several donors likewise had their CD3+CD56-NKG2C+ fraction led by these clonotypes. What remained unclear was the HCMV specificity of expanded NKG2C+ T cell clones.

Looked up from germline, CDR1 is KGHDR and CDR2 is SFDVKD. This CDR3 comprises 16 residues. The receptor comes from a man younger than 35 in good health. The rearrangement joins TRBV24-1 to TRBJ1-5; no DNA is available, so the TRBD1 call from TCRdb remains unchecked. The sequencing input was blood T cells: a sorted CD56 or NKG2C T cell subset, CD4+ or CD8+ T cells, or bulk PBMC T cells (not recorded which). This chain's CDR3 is CATSDTGTWGNQPQHF.